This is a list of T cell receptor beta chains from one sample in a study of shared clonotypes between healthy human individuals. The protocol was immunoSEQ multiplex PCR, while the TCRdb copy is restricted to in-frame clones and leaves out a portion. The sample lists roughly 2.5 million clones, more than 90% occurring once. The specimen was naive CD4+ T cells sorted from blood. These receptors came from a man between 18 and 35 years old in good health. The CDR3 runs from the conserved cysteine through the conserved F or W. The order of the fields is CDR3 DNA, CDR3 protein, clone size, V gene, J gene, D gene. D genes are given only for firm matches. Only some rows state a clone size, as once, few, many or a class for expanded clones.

TGTGCCTGGAGTCCGGGGAGGGACACTGAAGCTTTCTTT	CAWSPGRDTEAFF	.	TRBV30	TRBJ1-1	.
TGTGCCAGCAGTAACCCCGGGACTCGCTACACCTTC	CASSNPGTRYTF	.	TRBV6-6	TRBJ1-2	.
TGTGCCAGCAGTGAACGGTTTACAGGGGGCAGGTATGGCTACACCTTC	CASSERFTGGRYGYTF	.	TRBV6-1	TRBJ1-2	TRBD1
TGTGCCAGCAGGGATACAGGGGGCCCTGGCTACACCTTC	CASRDTGGPGYTF	.	TRBV6-1	TRBJ1-2	TRBD1
TGTGCCAGCAGTCTCGGGGGAATCGGTACAGATACGCAGTATTTT	CASSLGGIGTDTQYF	.	TRBV6-5	TRBJ2-3	.
TGTGCCAGCAGTGATGGCGGGACTTACCAAGAGACCCAGTACTTC	CASSDGGTYQETQYF	.	TRBV2	TRBJ2-5	.
TGTGCCAGCCAGACAGGGAGGAACACCATATATTTT	CASQTGRNTIYF	.	TRBV27	TRBJ1-3	TRBD1
TGTGCCAGCAGTTTAAGCGGTGTAATACAATCACCCCTCCACTTT	CASSLSGVIQSPLHF	.	TRBV27	TRBJ1-6	.
TGTGCCAGCTCACCATTTCAGGGGGATCAGCCCCAGCATTTT	CASSPFQGDQPQHF	once	TRBV18	TRBJ1-5	TRBD1
TGTGCCAGCACCCTATCCCCCCCTATGGCGGGCTACGCCTACGAGCAGTACTTC	CASTLSPPMAGYAYEQYF	.	TRBV7-9	TRBJ2-7	.
TGTGCCAGCTCACCATTGAATTCGGGCAGGGGATCAGGCGAGCAGTACTTC	CASSPLNSGRGSGEQYF	.	TRBV18	TRBJ2-7	.
TGTGCCAGCAGTTTAGCTAGCGAAAGTTCCTACGAGCAGTACTTC	CASSLASESSYEQYF	.	TRBV27	TRBJ2-7	.
TGTGCCAGCAGCTTGGCGGGAGCTTGGGATACGCAGTATTTT	CASSLAGAWDTQYF	.	TRBV7-6	TRBJ2-3	TRBD2
TGTGCCAGCAGTTTTAGGGACAGGGGTTCCTATGGCTACACCTTC	CASSFRDRGSYGYTF	.	TRBV28	TRBJ1-2	TRBD1
TGTGCCAGCAGCTCTGACAGGGGTAGCACTGAAGCTTTCTTT	CASSSDRGSTEAFF	.	TRBV11-3	TRBJ1-1	TRBD1
TGCGCCAGCAGCCAAAGCCAGGGGGCTTCCTACGAGCAGTACTTC	CASSQSQGASYEQYF	once	TRBV4-1	TRBJ2-7	TRBD1
TGTGCCAGCAGCTACCCGGCAGGGTCGGGAAACACCATATATTTT	CASSYPAGSGNTIYF	.	TRBV11-2	TRBJ1-3	.
TGTGCCAGCAGTTTGCGAGCGGGAGGATCCACAGATACGCAGTATTTT	CASSLRAGGSTDTQYF	.	TRBV27	TRBJ2-3	TRBD2
TGTGCCAGCAGTTTAGCAGGGCTTGGTCGCACAGATACGCAGTATTTT	CASSLAGLGRTDTQYF	.	TRBV28	TRBJ2-3	.
TGTGCCAGCAGCCGGAGCGGGGGGGTAGAGACCCAGTACTTC	CASSRSGGVETQYF	.	TRBV5-8	TRBJ2-5	TRBD2
TGTGCCAGCAGAGAAGAGACAGGAGGGGGCTACACCTTC	CASREETGGGYTF	.	TRBV6-1	TRBJ1-2	.
TGTGCCAGCAGCTTAGTGGGAGGGCCCGTAGATACGCAGTATTTT	CASSLVGGPVDTQYF	.	TRBV7-2	TRBJ2-3	TRBD2
TGTGCCAGCAGCCCAATGAGCAACAGTCAAGAGACCCAGTACTTC	CASSPMSNSQETQYF	.	TRBV5-4	TRBJ2-5	.
TGTGCCAGCCGGCAGGCTACCGAGCAGTACTTC	CASRQATEQYF	.	TRBV6-6	TRBJ2-7	.
TGTGCCTGTCTGAGGGGACTAACTGGAAACACCATATATTTT	CACLRGLTGNTIYF	.	TRBV30	TRBJ1-3	.
TGCAGGGCGATTGCAGATACGCAGTATTTT	CRAIADTQYF	.	TRBV20-1	TRBJ2-3	.
TGTGCCAGCTCACCGGGAGTTGCAGATACGCAGTATTTT	CASSPGVADTQYF	.	TRBV18	TRBJ2-3	.
TGTGCCAGTAGTAAAGGGTCCGATAATTCACCCCTCCACTTT	CASSKGSDNSPLHF	.	TRBV19	TRBJ1-6	.
TGTGCCATCAGTGAGTCGGACAGGGGGCGTTACGAGCAGTACTTC	CAISESDRGRYEQYF	few	TRBV10-3	TRBJ2-7	TRBD1
TGCGCCAGCAGCTGGGCAGGGGACTCCTACGAGCAGTACTTC	CASSWAGDSYEQYF	.	TRBV5-1	TRBJ2-7	.
TGTGCCAGCAGTGAATCGGCAGGGCAGGCCGGAATATGGGGCTACACCTTC	CASSESAGQAGIWGYTF	.	TRBV6-4	TRBJ1-2	.
TGCGCCAGCAGGGAGGGGCGCGTCTACGAGCAGTACTTC	CASREGRVYEQYF	.	TRBV5-1	TRBJ2-7	.
TGTGCCAGCTCACCAGCGGCCGGATCCTACGAGCAGTACTTC	CASSPAAGSYEQYF	.	TRBV18	TRBJ2-7	.
TGTGCCAGCGCTCACCTGTCAGGGGGACAGCCTTTAACTTTCTATGGCTACACCTTC	CASAHLSGGQPLTFYGYTF	.	TRBV21-1	TRBJ1-2	.
TGCGCCAGCAGCCCCGGTGACACTTCCTACGAGCAGTACTTC	CASSPGDTSYEQYF	.	TRBV5-1	TRBJ2-7	.
TGTGCCAGCAGTTCTTTTGGGCAAGAGACCCAGTACTTC	CASSSFGQETQYF	.	TRBV28	TRBJ2-5	.
TGTGCCAGCAGTCAGGGGTACGGCAATCAGCCCCAGCATTTT	CASSQGYGNQPQHF	.	TRBV2	TRBJ1-5	.
TGTGCCTGGAGTCTAGGGGCGGTGACTAATGAAAAACTGTTTTTT	CAWSLGAVTNEKLFF	once	TRBV30	TRBJ1-4	.
TGCGCCAGCAGCCAAGATGTTACGGGAGTTACCTACAATGAGCAGTTCTTC	CASSQDVTGVTYNEQFF	.	TRBV4-1	TRBJ2-1	.
TGTGCCAGCAGCTTGGTCGGGGCCCATGGTAATTCACCCCTCCACTTT	CASSLVGAHGNSPLHF	.	TRBV5-6	TRBJ1-6	.
TGTGCCAGTGGAGAACAGGGCGGGTATGGCTACACCTTC	CASGEQGGYGYTF	.	TRBV19	TRBJ1-2	.
TGTGCCAGCAGTTTCCGACTAGCGGGGGTAAAAGTGGGGGAGCAGTACTTC	CASSFRLAGVKVGEQYF	.	TRBV27	TRBJ2-7	TRBD2
TGTGCAAGACCTCGGCGGGGACGGAGACGAATGAACACTGAAGCTTTCTTT	CARPRRGRRRMNTEAFF	.	TRBV12-2	TRBJ1-1	.
TGTGCCAGCCGACGGGGAGATACGCAGTATTTT	CASRRGDTQYF	.	TRBV6-5	TRBJ2-3	.
TGTGCCAGCAGTTTTTCCGACACTAGCAATCAGCCCCAGCATTTT	CASSFSDTSNQPQHF	.	TRBV28	TRBJ1-5	.
TGCGCCAGCAGCTTGGAAGACAGGGCGAACGAGCAGTACTTC	CASSLEDRANEQYF	.	TRBV5-1	TRBJ2-7	TRBD1